This T cell receptor beta chain was recovered during a study of cytomegalovirus exposure and HLA in healthy donors. Study details: The study placed about 86% of its approximately 360 genotyped donors in the Caucasian-associated ancestry cluster.

Primers included in the PCR were 60 Vbeta and 13 Jbeta primers. Some clones are missing from TCRdb's copy, which holds only in-frame ones; the method was immunoSEQ multiplex PCR. The data hold roughly 150,000 clones, with about 75% observed a single time. The V end was cut by 1 base, the J end by 4 bases, with 4 bases between. In germline, CDR1 is SEHNR, CDR2 FQNEAQ (reference sequence). The CDR3 totals 12 residues. The material sequenced was PBMCs. The chain combines TRBV7-9 with TRBJ1-2; D not certain. The sequence came from a woman aged 45-65 years in good health and CMV-seropositive. The CDR3 reads CASSLDSYGYTF. The CDR3 DNA follows: TGTGCCAGCAGCTTAGATAGCTATGGCTACACCTTC.